The next 32 T cell receptor beta chains were all read from a single sample in a study of long-term antiretroviral therapy in people with HIV. A v3.0 immunoSEQ assay was performed at survey level. The table came from immunoSEQ multiplex PCR; TCRdb's copy has only in-frame clones and leaves some out. The data contain tens of thousands of clones, 60% to 85% of them singletons. This sample comprised unsorted PBMCs, obtained 2 years after starting antiretroviral therapy. The receptors shown here come from a woman aged 50 to 60 with HIV.

The chain joins TRBV10-1 to TRBJ2-3; either TRBD1 or TRBD2 may supply D (5 bases each). Germline V gene sequence: CDR1 WNHNN, CDR2 SYGVQD (reference sequence). V lost 4 bases and J lost 1, with 12 bases in between. This CDR3 contains 15 residues. CDR3 sequence (DNA): TGCGCCAGCAGTGGGAACGGGGCTCGCACAGATACGCAGTATTTT. Protein: CASSGNGARTDTQYF.

This clone was recorded a few times. The V and J genes are TRBV5-4 and TRBJ1-2, with D unresolved. Germline loops: CDR1 SGHNT, CDR2 YYREEE (reference sequence). Trimming removed 1 base at V and 5 bases at J, with 12 bases between. This CDR3 has 14 amino acids. The CDR3 DNA reads TGTGCCAGCAGCTTGCCGGCAGAGATATATGGCTACACCTTC. Its translation is CASSLPAEIYGYTF.

The V and J genes are TRBV5-5 and TRBJ1-1, with unresolved D. Germline V CDR1 and CDR2: SGHKS, YYEKEE (reference sequence). The length of the CDR3 is 13 residues. V lost 1 base, J lost 7 bases, and 11 bases lay in between. The CDR3 here is CASSLFGRVEAFF. The CDR3 bases are TGTGCCAGCAGCTTGTTCGGTAGAGTTGAAGCTTTCTTT.

The table lists this clone with a few counts. The rearrangement uses TRBV11-2 and TRBJ2-7, with D possibly being TRBD2 (5 bases). V was clipped by 1 base and J by 11 bases, with 18 bases between them. CDR1 is SGHAT, CDR2 FQNNGV, per germline. There are 14 residues in the CDR3. CDR3 sequence: CASSLVADHGGKYV. CDR3 coding DNA: TGTGCCAGCAGCTTAGTCGCGGACCACGGAGGCAAGTACGTC.

This chain uses TRBV4-1 with TRBJ1-4; D ambiguous. CDR3 length equals 14 residues. Germline V CDR1 and CDR2: MGHRA, YSYEKL. The germline V and J ends were trimmed by 1 base and 8 bases, with 11 bases remaining between them. CDR3 sequence: CASSQGGSREKLFF. The DNA for the CDR3 is TGCGCCAGCAGCCAAGGCGGGTCGAGGGAAAAACTGTTTTTT.

The V call is TRBV9, the J call TRBJ2-7; 10 nucleotides line up with TRBD2. The CDR3 runs to 15 residues. V was clipped by 0 bases and J by 4 bases; unmatched bases: 4. Germline lookup yields CDR1 SGDLS and CDR2 YYNGEE. In DNA form, the CDR3 reads TGTGCCAGCAGCGTAGGCGGTAGCGGGGGGTACGAGCAGTACTTC. Translation gives CASSVGGSGGYEQYF. The whole variable domain, filled in from reference TRBV9 and TRBJ2-7, reads DSGVTQTPKHLITATGQRVTLRCSPRSGDLSVYWYQQSLDQGLQFLIQYYNGEERAKGNILERFSAQQFPDLHSELNLSSLELGDSALYFCASSVGGSGGYEQYFGPGTRLTVT.

This rearrangement joins TRBV9 to TRBJ2-3; 9 bases fit TRBD2. Losses at the gene ends were 4 bases for V and 5 bases for J; bases not matched to a gene: 8. Germline CDR1 SGDLS, CDR2 YYNGEE. The CDR3 is made up of 15 amino acids. CDR3 residues: CASSLRLAVRDTQYF. CDR3 DNA sequence: TGTGCCAGCAGCCTAAGACTAGCGGTGAGAGATACGCAGTATTTT.

The CDR3 reads CASSLRTGINSPLHF. Here the CDR3 DNA reads TGTGCCAGCAGCTTAAGGACAGGGATTAATTCACCCCTCCACTTT. The chain joins TRBV5-4 to TRBJ1-6; 8 bases are shared with TRBD1. This CDR3 spans 15 amino acids. With 2 bases clipped from V and 6 bases from J, the junction kept 4 bases outside the gene matches. Germline assignment: CDR1 SGHNT and CDR2 YYREEE (reference sequence).

The CDR3 region is CASSQWTGRVGGNQPQHF. The CDR3 DNA is TGTGCCAGCAGCCAATGGACAGGTCGGGTTGGGGGCAATCAGCCCCAGCATTTT. The chain couples TRBV4-2 to TRBJ1-5; 7 bases align to TRBD1. The germline gives CDR1 LGHNA, CDR2 YNFKEQ. The CDR3 runs 18 residues. Germline trimming cut 2 bases from V and 2 bases from J; bases unmatched to any gene: 12.

This clone came up a few times. The chain uses TRBV7-9 and TRBJ2-1; D may be TRBD1 or TRBD2 (5 bases each). Trimming pared 5 bases from V and 4 bases from J, leaving 12 bases between. This CDR3 region has 14 residues. Per germline, CDR1 SEHNR and CDR2 FQNEAQ (reference sequence). The CDR3 protein is CASSPGTAYNEQFF. The CDR3 nucleotides read TGTGCCAGCAGCCCCGGGACCGCGTACAATGAGCAGTTCTTC.

The rearrangement links TRBV19 to TRBJ2-2; D uncertain. CDR1 and CDR2 (germline): LNHDA, SQIVND (reference sequence). CDR3 length equals 17 residues. The germline V and J ends were trimmed by 1 base and 0 bases, with 12 bases remaining between them. In nucleotides, the CDR3 is TGTGCCAGTAGTATAGGGTCCAGCGCCGCGAACACCGGGGAGCTGTTTTTT. Protein product: CASSIGSSAANTGELFF.

The J gene is TRBJ1-6, the V gene TRBV5-1; D may be TRBD1 (5 bases). The length of the CDR3 is 14 residues. V was cut by 0 bases and J by 7 bases, with 8 bases left in between. Germline V gene lookup returns CDR1 SGHRS and CDR2 YFSETQ. The CDR3 here is CASSLDPGNSPLHF. The CDR3 DNA reads TGCGCCAGCAGCTTGGACCCAGGGAATTCACCCCTCCACTTT.

This chain uses TRBV10-3 with TRBJ1-5; D is undetermined. This CDR3 contains 14 residues. The germline V gene encodes CDR1 ENHRY and CDR2 SYGVKD. V was pared by 1 base and J by 7 bases, with 11 bases between. CDR3 sequence: CAISEFGVDQPQHF. CDR3 in DNA: TGTGCCATCAGTGAGTTCGGGGTAGACCAGCCCCAGCATTTT.

This chain links TRBV6-1 with TRBJ2-1; 8 positions match TRBD1. The CDR3 consists of 15 residues. Trimming at V came to 3 bases and at J to 5 bases, leaving 6 bases not matched to a gene. Germline V CDR1 and CDR2: MNHNS, SASEGT. As DNA, the CDR3 is TGTGCCAGCAGTGAGCAGGACAGGGTCCACAATGAGCAGTTCTTC. It encodes CASSEQDRVHNEQFF.

The rearrangement links TRBV5-6 to TRBJ1-3, with D tentatively TRBD1 (6 bases). Germline V CDR1 and CDR2: SGHDT, YYEEEE. The CDR3 has 16 amino acids. V lost 0 bases and J 4 bases, leaving 14 bases between the germline ends. CDR3 nucleotide sequence: TGTGCCAGCAGCTTGGACCTCTCAGGGGTCGGAAACACCATATATTTT. As protein: CASSLDLSGVGNTIYF.

The chain couples TRBV14 to TRBJ2-6; either TRBD1 or TRBD2 may supply D (5 bases each). Germline V lookup: CDR1 SGHDN, CDR2 FVKESK. The CDR3 runs 16 residues. V was shortened by 1 base and J by 0 bases, with 7 bases between the two germline ends. The CDR3 nucleotides are TGTGCCAGCAGCCAAGGGGGGTACTCTGGGGCCAACGTCCTGACTTTC. It codes for CASSQGGYSGANVLTF.

Points on this clone: This same CDR3 is encoded by further DNA sequences in the sample. The V and J genes are TRBV18 and TRBJ1-5; 8 bases line up with TRBD1. The CDR3 loop spans 15 amino acids. Germline V gives CDR1 KGHSH, CDR2 LQKENI. J was trimmed by 4 bases and V by 6 bases; bases with no gene match: 8. Here the CDR3 reads CASSPDRGGNQPQHF. CDR3 nucleotide sequence: TGTGCCAGCTCCCCAGACAGGGGAGGAAATCAGCCCCAGCATTTT.

The chain links TRBV6-5 to TRBJ1-1, with 8 nucleotides matching TRBD1. CDR3 length: 14 residues. Trimming took 6 bases from V and 4 from J; bases not matched to a gene: 7. Germline CDR1 reads MNHEY; CDR2 reads SVGAGI. The CDR3 DNA follows: TGTGCCAGCAGGGGAGGGACAGGCGGCACTGAAGCTTTCTTT. Its protein is CASRGGTGGTEAFF.

A single count supports this clone. V usage is TRBV5-4 and J usage is TRBJ2-7, with TRBD1 as a possible D gene (7 bases). Germline loops: CDR1 SGHNT, CDR2 YYREEE (reference sequence). V lost 5 bases, J lost 6 bases, and 15 bases lay in between. The CDR3 spans 13 residues. The CDR3 nucleotides are TGTGCCAGCAGGGCGGGACAGATTGGCGAGCAGTACTTC. Protein: CASRAGQIGEQYF.

V is TRBV5-1 and J is TRBJ2-3; 11 positions match TRBD2. This CDR3 region has 16 residues. Trimming removed 1 base from V and 3 bases from J; junction bases left unmatched: 4. Germline-derived CDR1 and CDR2 are SGHRS and YFSETQ. In nucleotides, the CDR3 is TGCGCCAGCAGCTTGAGACTAGCGGGGAGTACAGATACGCAGTATTTT. It encodes CASSLRLAGSTDTQYF.

The chain's CDR3 is CASSQVQLSGANVLTF. Here the CDR3 DNA reads TGCGCCAGCAGCCAAGTGCAGCTCTCTGGGGCCAACGTCCTGACTTTC. This chain connects TRBV4-1 to TRBJ2-6; D is unclear. Germline CDR1 and CDR2: MGHRA and YSYEKL. The CDR3 totals 16 residues. V was cut by 1 base and J by 0 bases, with 7 bases left in between.

The CDR3 DNA follows: TGTGCCAGCAGTGGGAGGGACAGGGGGCATTCACCCCTCCACTTT. Translated: CASSGRDRGHSPLHF. This chain links TRBV6-1 with TRBJ1-6, with 12 bases fitting TRBD1. The CDR3 spans 15 residues. V shed 4 bases, J shed 8 bases, and the junction held 3 bases outside the gene matches. CDR1 MNHNS and CDR2 SASEGT come from the germline V gene.

This sequence joins TRBV30 and TRBJ1-2, with 7 bases that match TRBD1. From germline, CDR1 is GTSNPN and CDR2 SVGIG (reference sequence). The CDR3 sequence is 13 residues long. V shed 0 bases, J shed 5 bases, and the junction held 3 bases outside the gene matches. The CDR3 loop is CAWSVLQGYGYTF. In nucleotides, the CDR3 is TGTGCCTGGAGTGTCCTACAGGGGTATGGCTACACCTTC.

This clone was recorded a few times. CDR3 nucleotides: TGTGCCAGCAGCCTCGAGAGGACTGAAGCTTTCTTT. As protein: CASSLERTEAFF. V usage is TRBV7-9 and J usage is TRBJ1-1; D is uncertain. The germline CDR1 and CDR2 sequences are SEHNR and FQNEAQ (reference sequence). The germline V and J ends were trimmed by 5 bases and 5 bases, with 9 bases remaining between them. The CDR3 length is 12 residues.

The chain employs TRBV5-1 and TRBJ2-7; D is tentatively TRBD1 or TRBD2 (5 bases each). The CDR3 length is 15 residues. The germline V and J ends were trimmed by 5 bases and 6 bases, with 21 bases remaining between them. Germline V CDR1 and CDR2: SGHRS, YFSETQ. DNA for the CDR3: TGCGCCAGCAGGGCAATACTAGGGACGGCTTCCGAGCAGTACTTC. This sequence encodes CASRAILGTASEQYF.

This sequence joins TRBV27 and TRBJ1-5; D gene ambiguous. V shed 3 bases and J shed 3 bases, with 12 bases lying between them. This CDR3 region has 15 residues. Germline CDR1 reads MNHEY; CDR2 reads SMNVEV (reference sequence). CDR3 nucleotides: TGTGCCAGCAGTTTGAACAGAGGGAACAATCAGCCCCAGCATTTT. Its translation is CASSLNRGNNQPQHF.

The chain links TRBV5-1 to TRBJ1-1; unclear D gene. Trimming removed 2 bases at V and 0 bases at J, with 5 bases between. The CDR3 consists of 13 residues. Germline lookup yields CDR1 SGHRS and CDR2 YFSETQ. For the CDR3, the DNA is TGCGCCAGCAGCTTTACAGTGAACACTGAAGCTTTCTTT. Its protein product is CASSFTVNTEAFF.

The DNA of the CDR3 is TGCGCCAGCAGCTTGGCCGGGCAGGGCGAGACCCAGTACTTC. Amino acid sequence: CASSLAGQGETQYF. The chain joins TRBV5-1 to TRBJ2-5, with D possibly matching TRBD1 (5 bases). Trimming cost V 0 bases and J 5 bases, with 11 bases left between them. The germline gives CDR1 SGHRS, CDR2 YFSETQ. This CDR3 has 14 amino acids.

The J gene is TRBJ1-4, the V gene TRBV29-1; D is undetermined. CDR1 and CDR2 (germline): SQVTM, ANQGSEA. This CDR3 has 12 amino acids. V shed 0 bases and J shed 10 bases, with 9 bases lying between them. CDR3 sequence reads: CSVEDYFGKLFF. The CDR3 DNA is TGCAGCGTTGAAGATTACTTCGGAAAACTGTTTTTT.

V is TRBV9 and J is TRBJ2-5; 14 bases are a match to TRBD2. CDR1 and CDR2 (germline): SGDLS, YYNGEE. The V segment lost 4 bases and the J segment 2 bases; nucleotides outside the gene matches: 10. This CDR3 contains 18 residues. In nucleotides, the CDR3 is TGTGCCAGCAGCCCTCGGACTAGCGGGGGGCCCTTTCAAGAGACCCAGTACTTC. This gives the protein CASSPRTSGGPFQETQYF.

The chain has TRBV6-5 and TRBJ1-3; D remains unclear. Germline V gene sequence: CDR1 MNHEY, CDR2 SVGAGI. V was cut by 8 bases and J by 0 bases, with 11 bases left in between. This CDR3 comprises 14 residues. Written as DNA, the CDR3 is TGTGCCAGCCACTCCGTAACCTCTGGAAACACCATATATTTT. As protein: CASHSVTSGNTIYF.

The chain links TRBV6-5 to TRBJ1-1; a possible D gene is TRBD1 (5 bases). V lost 4 bases, J lost 5 bases, and 11 bases lay in between. The length of the CDR3 is 13 residues. The germline CDR1 and CDR2 sequences are MNHEY and SVGAGI. The CDR3 DNA reads as TGTGCCAGCAGTTTACAAGGGGCGACTGAAGCTTTCTTT. Its translation: CASSLQGATEAFF.